The present TCR beta chain was sequenced within a study of regulatory T cells in long-lasting Graves disease. Investigators prepared the TCR beta libraries by applying iRepertoire HTBI primers and Arm-PCR of CDR3 regions. Via MiXCR, TCRdb re-called the multiplex PCR reads, giving one row per CDR3 protein. The table lists roughly 560,000 distinct CDR3 sequences, around 15% of them singletons. Germline V lookup: CDR1 DFQATT, CDR2 SNEGSKA (reference sequence). This CDR3 comprises 14 residues. J lost 6 bases, V lost 1 base, and 8 bases had no gene match. On this clonotype: Its antigen is currently unknown.

As to time point: newly diagnosed GD, antithyroid drugs for less than 3 months. From RNA extracted from PBMCs, the TCR library was made. General study results and limits: Segments TRBV28, TRBJ1-2 and TRBJ2-5 showed preferential usage in persistent disease. The analysis examined peripheral blood only and excluded thyroid tissue.

This same sample was also taken into another study, of T cells in Graves' hyperthyroidism and ophthalmopathy.

The clonotype originates from a woman aged 35-65 years with Graves disease. J is TRBJ1-1 and V is TRBV20-1, with 7 bases identical to TRBD1. The sample in question was peripheral blood mononuclear cells (PBMCs), obtained at new diagnosis, from a patient treated with antithyroid drugs. Written as DNA, the CDR3 is TGCAGTGCTAGAGGGCCAGACAGGGACCCTGAAGCTTTCTTT. Protein product: CSARGPDRDPEAFF.